This T cell receptor beta chain was retrieved from a study of Ad26.COV2.S vaccination and SARS-CoV-2 variants. Treatment noted: around 19 received Ad26.COV2.S at low or high dose, single or two shots; about 5 received placebo; per-sample allocation not given. The investigators took samples on day 63 after the first vaccine or placebo injection. Its platform was an Ad26 vector, and its expressed antigen was Wuhan-strain SARS-CoV-2 spike. This table comes from immunoSEQ multiplex PCR, and its TCRdb copy is limited to in-frame clones, with some not included. The sample holds 450,000 to 550,000 clones, nearly 90% seen once. Findings and caveats of the study: An underestimation of total T cell responses may have resulted from the TCR breadth and depth analyses.

About this clone: Its antigen is as yet unknown.

The germline gives CDR1 LNHDA, CDR2 SQIVND (reference sequence). With V trimmed by 4 bases and J by 6 bases, 11 bases remained unmatched. This CDR3 is built from 16 residues. This clonotype originated in a person aged 18 to 65 who received the Ad26.COV2.S COVID-19 vaccine or a placebo. The sample consisted of peripheral blood, taken in a trial of Ad26.COV2.S vaccine versus placebo. The chain uses TRBV19 and TRBJ1-4, with TRBD1 identical over 7 bases. The CDR3 sequence: CASSNQSPGQDEKLFF. In DNA, the CDR3 is TGTGCCAGTAGTAACCAGAGCCCCGGACAGGATGAAAAACTGTTTTTT.